A selection of T cell receptor beta chains follows, all from one sample in a study of T cell repertoires in cytomegalovirus infection. Using its own MiXCR run on the reads, TCRdb lists one record per CDR3 protein. Of 250,000 to 350,000 distinct CDR3 sequences detected, about 25% appear once; the ten largest clones hold approximately 14%. The specimen sequenced was PBMCs. These receptors all come from a human donor in good health (CMV status not recorded). Some clones in this sample may be carry-over from other donors' samples. Both conserved end residues are part of each CDR3. A D gene is named only where the DNA matches it firmly. Some rows have no size entry. The others give once, few or many, or a class for an expanded clone.

D gene	V gene	CDR3 length	clone size	J gene	CDR3 DNA	CDR3 protein
-	TRBV28	15	-	TRBJ1-5	TGTGCCAGCAGCTGGGCGGGGCTCGGGAATCAGCCCCAGCATTTT	CASSWAGLGNQPQHF
TRBD2	TRBV2	13	-	TRBJ2-7	TGTGCCAGCAGCAGCGGGAGAGGCGACGAGCAGTACTTC	CASSSGRGDEQYF
-	TRBV7-9	12	-	TRBJ2-1	TGTGCCAGCAGCTTTAGTGGTGATGAGCAGTTCTTC	CASSFSGDEQFF
TRBD1	TRBV7-7	15	many	TRBJ2-3	TGTGCTAGCAGCCCGGGACAGGGAGGGGCAGATACGCAGTATTTT	CASSPGQGGADTQYF
TRBD1	TRBV7-2	14	many	TRBJ2-5	TGTGCCAGCACTAAGGGACAGGGTGGGGAGACCCAGTACTTC	CASTKGQGGETQYF
-	TRBV7-2	15	few	TRBJ2-5	TGTGCCAGCAGATCCCCCGGGGTTGTAGAAGAGACCCAGTACTTC	CASRSPGVVEETQYF
-	TRBV7-9	15	few	TRBJ1-2	TGTGCCAGCAGCTTATTAGGGATAGCTAACTATGGCTACACCTTC	CASSLLGIANYGYTF
TRBD2	TRBV20-1	14	-	TRBJ2-5	TGCAGTGCCGGGAGGGGAGCGGGAGGGGAGACCCAGTACTTC	CSAGRGAGGETQYF
TRBD2	TRBV20-1	15	-	TRBJ2-1	TGCAGTGCAAAAACTAGCGGGGGATCCTACAATGAGCAGTTCTTC	CSAKTSGGSYNEQFF
TRBD2	TRBV29-1	14	once	TRBJ2-7	TGCAGCGCTAAGCTAGCGGGGGATGCGGGAGAGCAGTACTTC	CSAKLAGDAGEQYF
TRBD2	TRBV29-1	14	-	TRBJ2-7	TGCAGCGTCTCAAGCGGGAGAGGAGGCTACGAGCAGTACTTC	CSVSSGRGGYEQYF
-	TRBV20-1	17	-	TRBJ2-1	TGCAGTGCTAGAGAAGTTTCTTCGACGGAACTCTACAATGAGCAGTTCTTC	CSAREVSSTELYNEQFF
-	TRBV5-1	16	few	TRBJ2-7	TGCGCCAGCAGCCGATCGGGGCAGGGAAGCTCCTACGAGCAGTACTTC	CASSRSGQGSSYEQYF
TRBD1	TRBV7-2	15	many	TRBJ1-1	TGTGCCAGCAGCTCGCAGCAGGGGGCCTACACTGAAGCTTTCTTT	CASSSQQGAYTEAFF
-	TRBV9	14	-	TRBJ2-1	TGTGCCAGCAGCGATGGGGGAGACTACAATGAGCAGTTCTTC	CASSDGGDYNEQFF
TRBD1	TRBV6-1	14	few	TRBJ2-5	TGTGCCAGCAGTGAGGACAGGGTTGTGGAGACCCAGTACTTC	CASSEDRVVETQYF
-	TRBV6-6	14	many	TRBJ1-4	TGTGCCAGCAGGTCCAGGACTGACAATGAAAAACTGTTTTTT	CASRSRTDNEKLFF
-	TRBV6-5	15	-	TRBJ2-1	TGTGCCAGCAGTCCCTTTACGGGGGAACACAATGAGCAGTTCTTC	CASSPFTGEHNEQFF
TRBD2	TRBV11-3	14	-	TRBJ2-3	TGTGCCAGCAGCTCACCGGGAGGCCGGGATACGCAGTATTTT	CASSSPGGRDTQYF
-	TRBV12-3/TRBV12-4	11	few	TRBJ2-1	TGTGCCAGCAGTCTGAACGGTGAGCAGTTCTTC	CASSLNGEQFF
-	TRBV4-1	15	few	TRBJ2-3	TGCGCCAGCAGTTGGGAAACGAGTAGCACAGATACGCAGTATTTT	CASSWETSSTDTQYF
-	TRBV12-3/TRBV12-4	17	few	TRBJ2-4	TGTGCCAGCAGTTTATCTGGAGGGGGCGCAGCCAAAAACATTCAGTACTTC	CASSLSGGGAAKNIQYF
-	TRBV20-1	14	-	TRBJ2-1	TGCAGTGCTAGAGCTCCGAAGCCCTACAATGAGCAGTTCTTC	CSARAPKPYNEQFF